The sequence of this T cell receptor (beta chain) was determined in a study of blood T cell repertoires in COVID-19. At the level of the study: COVID-19 samples collected from the United States, Italy and Spain covered acute and convalescent phases.

This clone has only one observation. Trimming pared 7 bases from V and 3 bases from J, leaving 11 bases between. From germline, CDR1 is SGHDT and CDR2 YYEEEE. CDR3 length: 12 residues. Original handling: For nucleated cells, counts were estimated from reference gene primer amplification. Assay used: immunoSEQ multiplex PCR; TCRdb lists only in-frame clones, some missing. D and trimming were read from the DNA, whereas the V and J calls and clone size are those reported in that table. The sample yields 150,000 to 200,000 clones, roughly 90% seen once. This TCR derives from a man aged 60 to 69 with acute or convalescent COVID-19. The chain couples TRBV5-6 to TRBJ2-7; D possibly corresponds to TRBD1 (6 bases). Sequencing used peripheral blood. The CDR3 nucleotides are TGTGCCAGCCGAGGGGGAGACTACGAGCAGTACTTC. As protein: CASRGGDYEQYF.